This T cell receptor beta chain came from a study of T-cell memory formation after mild COVID-19. Study findings and constraints: Researchers report contracting CD4+ clones mostly in CM and EM, with CD8+ clones in EMRA.

The CDR3 runs 15 residues. CDR1 LGHNA and CDR2 YNFKEQ come from the germline V gene. Trimming took 0 bases from V and 3 from J, leaving 9 bases between them. Constant-segment primers served in 5'RACE that generated TCR alpha and TCR beta cDNA libraries bearing sample barcodes and UMIs. TCRdb re-derived calls from the 5' RACE reads in MiXCR, one entry per CDR3 protein. The repertoire includes around 200,000 distinct CDR3 sequences, roughly a tenth of them detected once, and around 3.3% sits in the top ten. Only a few counts were recorded for this clonotype. Its target is not known. The genes are TRBV4-2 and TRBJ1-5; no clear D gene. The source is a man younger than 35 who had mild COVID-19 (a few samples of this study predate the infection). Cell type and time point are not known. The material sequenced was PBMCs or a T cell subset sorted from them (not recorded which). The DNA for the CDR3 is TGTGCCAGCAGCCAAGATTGGGTACACAATCAGCCCCAGCATTTT. Its protein product is CASSQDWVHNQPQHF.